A selection of T cell receptor beta chains follows, all from one sample in a study of shared clonotypes between healthy human individuals. Repertoires were generated with immunoSEQ multiplex PCR, while TCRdb's copy carries only in-frame clones and drops some. The table includes over 95,000 clones, roughly 70% detected once. Sequences were obtained from memory CD8+ T cells sorted from blood. These receptors originate from a woman in her twenties or thirties in good health. The CDR3 runs from the conserved cysteine through the conserved F or W. The D gene is left open where the match is weak. Only some rows state a clone size, as once, few, many or a class for expanded clones.

J gene	V gene	clone size	D gene	CDR3 protein	CDR3 DNA
TRBJ2-1	TRBV27	.	TRBD1	CASSTGQGISYNEQFF	TGTGCCAGCAGTACGGGACAGGGAATTTCCTACAATGAGCAGTTCTTC
TRBJ2-2	TRBV30	many	TRBD2	CAWSTHSSLGQSGAGGANTGELFF	TGTGCCTGGAGTACCCACAGTTCTCTAGGTCAATCGGGAGCGGGAGGGGCGAACACCGGGGAGCTGTTTTTT
TRBJ2-7	TRBV6-1	.	.	CASSEAVLLGYEQYF	TGTGCCAGCAGTGAAGCGGTACTCCTCGGCTACGAGCAGTACTTC
TRBJ2-7	TRBV27	few	TRBD1	CASSITGGGTDEQYF	TGTGCCAGCAGTATCACAGGGGGCGGAACGGACGAGCAGTACTTC
TRBJ1-3	TRBV7-9	.	.	CASSSERQSGNTIYF	TGTGCCAGCAGCTCTGAACGACAGAGTGGAAACACCATATATTTT
TRBJ2-3	TRBV28	.	.	CASSFLGAHYSTDTQYF	TGTGCCAGCAGTTTCTTAGGGGCCCACTACAGCACAGATACGCAGTATTTT
TRBJ2-4	TRBV7-9	.	.	CASSLGGLSKNIQYF	TGTGCCAGCAGCTTAGGGGGGTTGTCCAAAAACATTCAGTACTTC
TRBJ2-5	TRBV7-8	.	.	CASIPSPPTSFQETQYF	TGTGCCAGCATCCCTAGCCCCCCGACAAGTTTCCAAGAGACCCAGTACTTC
TRBJ1-1	TRBV7-8	many	.	CASSPTGSEAFF	TGTGCCAGCAGCCCTACAGGGTCTGAAGCTTTCTTT
TRBJ2-7	TRBV27	.	.	CASSIFLLPTYEQYF	TGTGCCAGCAGTATCTTTCTCTTACCTACCTACGAGCAGTACTTC